This TCR beta chain was recorded in a study of cytomegalovirus exposure and HLA in healthy donors (dated by TCRdb to about 2017). Describing the broader study: In an earlier analysis of roughly 590 of the donors, around 300 Gb of sequence data and some 100 million unique TCR beta sequences from about 179 million T cells were reported. About 320 gigabases of sequencing data and tens of millions of unique TCR sequences were included in an early release covering about 620 HLA-typed donors. The genetic ancestry cluster associated with self-reported Caucasian donors included 81% of the 350 to 500 genotyped donors. The study aimed to test whether cataloging public T cell receptors could reveal signatures of past pathogen exposure. The T cell repertoires of under 750 subjects were profiled by immunosequencing and related to cytomegalovirus serostatus. Along with the roughly 610-subject first cohort, a separate validation cohort of over 90 different subjects was used. To predict cytomegalovirus infection status, the study brought together high-throughput TCR immunosequencing, statistical association of individual TCRs with disease status, and machine learning. A later analysis re-examined previously published TCR beta repertoires from roughly 720 donors and added high-resolution HLA genotyping to investigate patterns of TCR occurrence. The later analysis used no new phenotypic data to find candidate immune exposures, relying instead on TCR beta sequences and their occurrence across donors. In an earlier analysis of roughly 600 of the donors, high-throughput TCR beta sequencing was used to judge whether each TCR beta V gene segment behaved as functional or pseudogenic. Donor age, sex, ethnicity and CMV serostatus were compiled together with the repertoire data. Genome-wide SNP genotypes for about 55% of the roughly 670 donors were used in a later genetic analysis, which treated that subset as a discovery cohort. Every repertoire in the discovery cohort had been generated on one and the same sequencing platform. Class I and class II HLA loci were covered by the typing at four-digit resolution. Typing coverage varied by locus: roughly 629-630 donors for A, B, C, DRB1 and DQB1; 500 to 550 for DQA1; 600 to 610 for DPA1; under 490 for DPB1. Because of strong linkage in the cohort, a handful of DR-DQ haplotypes were treated as single units for association and clustering. Among around 400 genotyped donors of the cohort, an average of approximately 200,000 unique TCR beta nucleotide sequences was sequenced per donor, of which roughly 17% were non-productive.

As for this clone: No cognate antigen has been identified for it. The input lacks base qualities; no much larger clone sits a single base away.

The library came from the immunoSEQ multiplex PCR assay. For the multiplex PCR, a mixture combining 60 forward primers for TCR Vbeta segments and 13 reverse primers for TCR Jbeta segments was used. A multiplex PCR assay on genomic DNA amplified the CDR3 region of rearranged TCR beta genes. Amplified TCR beta libraries were sequenced as 87-base-pair reads on the Illumina HiSeq System. The authors processed their data as follows. In a later analysis, tens of millions of unique TCR beta chains were counted across the approximately 620 repertoires, and roughly 10 million of these chains were shared by at least two donors. A nearest-neighbor algorithm error-corrected the raw reads and collapsed the reads into unique sequences, merging closely related sequences to remove PCR and sequencing errors. To assign V, D and J gene segments, CDR3 sequences were aligned to IMGT reference sequences. Each retained sequence needed at least a six-nucleotide match to both a V gene segment and a J gene segment. Rearrangements were classified as productive when the CDR3 lacked stop codons and remained in frame with V and J, and all other rearrangements were classified as non-productive. CDR3 was defined according to IMGT convention as the region running from the second conserved V-encoded cysteine to the conserved J-encoded phenylalanine. The earlier analysis of some 600 of the donors excluded sequences that lacked an unambiguous match to a single V gene segment. An earlier analysis of several hundred of the donors called V segments functional above 56.7% productive rearrangements and segregating when the between-donor standard deviation exceeded 5%. A statistical classification framework was built for diagnosing cytomegalovirus status from the catalog of TCR beta chain sequences. In a later analysis, TCR nucleotide sequences were compared against IMGT/GENE-DB human TR gene sequences so that V and J genes could be assigned. Using the TCRdist pipeline, a later analysis assigned CDR3 sequences along with most-parsimonious VDJ recombination scenarios. In a later analysis, each TCR beta chain was defined by its CDR3 amino acid sequence together with its V-gene family, and reads without a unique V-gene family were excluded. To address suspected cross-contamination and a sequencing artifact, a later analysis removed under 600 highly shared, low-generation-probability nucleotide sequences. In a later analysis, a clonal expansion index was calculated for each public chain from normalized within-repertoire ranks of inferred template counts. In a later analysis, generation probabilities were computed with a VDJ recombination model fitted to out-of-frame rearrangements, and the resulting probabilities were checked against IGoR. A later analysis scored TCR-TCR, TCR-HLA and TCR-CMV co-occurrence with hypergeometric tests, applying a repertoire-size bias correction to TCR pairs. In a later analysis, false discovery rates were estimated by permuting HLA or CMV assignments 20 times. In a later analysis, co-occurring TCRs were grouped using DBSCAN, and TCRdist sequence similarity was added for clustering within HLA-allele-positive subsets. Co-occurrence clustering excluded repertoires with fewer than 30,000 or more than 120,000 public chains, plus five with anomalous nucleotide sharing. In its TCRdb copy, this immuneACCESS table keeps in-frame sequences only and misses some clones. Where compared with another copy, unresolved V genes explain less than half of these, and the others have no known cause. V and J calls and clone size come straight from that table; D and trimming were deduced from the DNA. This sample gives roughly 160,000 clones in total; 70% to 80% of them show up just once. The leading ten clones occupy about 4.5% of the sample.

The cohort was made up of 666 healthy bone marrow donors. All cohort members were sampled while nominally healthy, although unrecorded immune exposures were likely present. The donor was CMV seronegative and belonged to the group of 380 or so seronegative cohort members. A peripheral blood sample was collected from each donor, and TCR beta sequencing was performed on peripheral blood mononuclear cells. Genomic DNA extraction from the blood cell samples was performed with the Qiagen DNeasy Blood Extraction Kit. Here is what the overall study found, with its caveats: Specific HLA alleles were associated with over 15,000 TCR beta sequences at a false discovery rate of 0.05 in a later analysis. A cluster of highly shared sequence variants was judged likely to be a technical artifact of the sequencing pipeline. A total of 150 to 200 TCR beta chains were listed by the study as associated with cytomegalovirus. Compared with equally common non-associated chains, HLA-associated TCR beta chains in a later analysis were more clonally expanded and had lower generation probabilities. Several of the top co-occurrence clusters appeared to be linked to parvovirus B19, influenza, CMV and Epstein-Barr virus, according to a later analysis. Some IMGT-functional V segments, including TRBV6-2 and TRBV6-3, could not be distinguished by the 87-base-pair reads and were therefore excluded. A further reported finding was that TCR beta sequences accurately predicted the HLA-A and HLA-B alleles for most subjects in the first cohort. Immune exposure information for the cohort was limited to CMV serostatus. Because HLA typing was unavailable for some donors at each locus, only the typed subset was used in association tests. According to the authors, the approach could potentially be generalized to other disease states and immunological phenotypes. While some public TCRs were present in many individuals, most TCR sequences turned up only very rarely across donors. The cohort was sequenced for TCR beta chains only, and without alpha or paired-chain data the features that could be detected were limited. Three of the identified cytomegalovirus-associated TCR beta chains were confirmed in vitro to be specific for cytomegalovirus antigens. Compared with the approximately 710-donor mean, donors in an Asian-associated ancestry cluster had fewer N-insertions in productive TCRs, according to a later genetic analysis. A later analysis found that most CMV-associated TCR beta chains appeared HLA-restricted, with HLA associations seemingly driven largely by CMV exposure. Roughly uniform sequencing depth across donors was assumed in presence/absence analyses, although this assumption may not hold. An earlier analysis of approximately 530 of the donors showed that most TCR beta V segments appeared in productive rearrangements either about 87% or about 30% of the time, which broadly matched IMGT annotations. A later genetic analysis associated a missense DCLRE1C variant with V-gene and J-gene trimming of TCR beta chains, and an independent cohort replicated the association. When HLA alleles, especially DR and DQ, strongly co-occurred, attributing TCR associations to individual alleles was difficult. A later analysis found that TCR association rates varied across HLA loci, with DRB1 alleles showing the most associated TCRs and HLA-C alleles the fewest. Because counts were too low, about 18 rarely observed V segments, including chromosome 9 orphons, were excluded from the earlier analysis of around 590 of the donors. The classifier was reported to diagnose cytomegalovirus status with high specificity and sensitivity in both the original and validation cohorts. Correlated functional status among segregating V segments might be attributable to linkage disequilibrium, but an unknown experimental factor could not be ruled out.

V and J lose 1 base and 1 base, and a span of 10 bases separates them. As encoded in the germline V gene, CDR1 is MGHRA while CDR2 is YSYEKL. The CDR3, from cysteine to phenylalanine, totals 15 residues. Only the CDR3 DNA stays, 45 bases, in frame from base 1. The specimen sequenced was PBMCs. The V gene is TRBV4-1 and the J gene is TRBJ1-1; the D segment cannot be called with confidence. The source of this sequence is a man aged 35 to 55 in good health and CMV-seronegative. The CDR3 region has the sequence CASSQVAVSNTEAFF. The DNA sequence reads TGCGCCAGCAGCCAAGTGGCGGTCTCGAACACTGAAGCTTTCTTT.